This entry is about one T cell receptor (beta chain). What it binds is not known. A 5'RACE template switching approach incorporating UMIs was used to make TCR beta cDNA. TCRdb re-called the 5' RACE reads, yielding one record per CDR3 amino acid sequence without DNA. The sample has about 460,000 distinct CDR3 sequences. These data originate in a study of T cells expressing NK-cell markers. On the study more broadly: It was sorted CD3+CD56-NKG2C+, CD3+CD56+NKG2C- and CD3+CD56+NKG2C+ T cells that provided the TCR beta repertoires.

CDR3 length: 12 amino acids. Looked up from germline, CDR1 is SEHNR and CDR2 is FQNEAQ (reference sequence). Study-wide results and caveats: Expanded clones of NKG2C+ T cells had an unclear HCMV specificity.

Sequencing was performed on blood T cells: a sorted CD56 or NKG2C T cell subset, CD4+ or CD8+ T cells, or bulk PBMC T cells (not recorded which). V and J are TRBV7-9 and TRBJ1-6; TCRdb reports TRBD1, a call that lacks DNA to check it against. The clonotype was recovered from a woman between 50 and 59 years old in good health. This chain's CDR3 is CASRGVGSPLHF.